This T cell receptor beta chain was observed in a study of beta chain features in type 1 diabetes. Study summary: Sorted cells from all samples, numbering roughly 100 million, were examined.

The J segment lost 3 bases and the V segment lost 4 bases, leaving 7 bases of the junction unmatched. The CDR3 consists of 16 residues. Germline V gene lookup returns CDR1 SGHRS and CDR2 YFSETQ. This clone showed up just a few times. Reverse transcription of all isolated RNA meant that expressed TCRB transcripts were sequenced. TCRdb keeps only in-frame clones here, not all; method: immunoSEQ multiplex PCR. The sample has hundreds of thousands of clones, around 12% seen once. The rearrangement uses TRBV5-1 and TRBJ2-3, with TRBD1 matching over 11 bases. This TCR came from a man aged 18 to 30 in good health. The material sequenced was naive CD4+ T cells from blood. CDR3 amino acids: CASSPLGTGGTDTQYF. CDR3 bases: TGCGCCAGCAGCCCCCTGGGGACAGGGGGTACAGATACGCAGTATTTT.